Below are 25 T cell receptor beta chains sequenced from a single sample in a study of T cells in Graves' hyperthyroidism and ophthalmopathy. RNA transcripts yielded amplified TCR beta CDR3 regions. HTBI primers were used for first-round RT-PCR of the TCR CDR3. One entry per CDR3 protein, called by TCRdb with MiXCR from the multiplex PCR reads. The data show around 240,000 distinct CDR3 sequences, around 17% seen once. Sequencing input: blood. These TCRs come from a woman under 30 with Graves' ophthalmopathy.

This clonotype was seen many times. This chain connects TRBV19 to TRBJ2-5; D gene unclear. V lost 1 base and J lost 0, with 6 bases in between. Germline CDR1 reads LNHDA; CDR2 reads SQIVND (reference sequence). The CDR3 runs to 14 residues. CDR3 DNA: TGTGCCAGTAGTATAGTTGACAACCAAGAGACCCAGTACTTC. It specifies CASSIVDNQETQYF. The full variable domain, rest sourced from reference TRBV19 and TRBJ2-5, is DGGITQSPKYLFRKEGQNVTLSCEQNLNHDAMYWYRQDPGQGLRLIYYSQIVNDFQKGDIAEGYSVSREKKESFPLTVTSAQKNPTAFYLCASSIVDNQETQYFGPGTRLLVL.

This clonotype came up many times. V gene TRBV5-1 combines with J gene TRBJ2-1; no clear D. Trimming cost V 4 bases and J 0 bases, with 14 bases left between them. Germline CDR1 and CDR2: SGHRS and YFSETQ. This CDR3 is built from 16 residues. The CDR3 here is CASSLRTSSSYNEQFF. The CDR3 DNA is TGCGCCAGCAGCCTAAGGACGTCGAGCTCCTACAATGAGCAGTTCTTC.

The V and J genes are TRBV20-1 and TRBJ1-1; D unresolved. This CDR3 is built from 13 residues. V was cut by 5 bases and J by 5 bases, with 15 bases left in between. From germline, CDR1 is DFQATT and CDR2 SNEGSKA (reference sequence). The CDR3 is CSAEAGGDTEAFF. The CDR3 DNA sequence: TGCAGTGCTGAAGCGGGTGGGGATACTGAAGCTTTCTTT.

This chain uses TRBV7-9 with TRBJ2-3; 7 bases line up with TRBD2. The germline V gene has CDR1 SEHNR and CDR2 FQNEAQ (reference sequence). CDR3 length: 15 amino acids. Trimming cost V 6 bases and J 5 bases; bases outside gene matches: 11. The CDR3, as DNA: TGTGCCAGCAGACTCTCGGGCGCGGGAGTAGATACGCAGTATTTT. As protein: CASRLSGAGVDTQYF. The variable domain in full, completed from reference TRBV7-9 and TRBJ2-3, reads DTGVSQNPRHKITKRGQNVTFRCDPISEHNRLYWYRQTLGQGPEFLTYFQNEAQLEKSRLLSDRFSAERPKGSFSTLEIQRTEQGDSAMYLCASRLSGAGVDTQYFGPGTRLTVL.

This clonotype came up many times. The V and J genes are TRBV3-1 and TRBJ1-1, with 8 bases aligning to TRBD1. The CDR3 runs 14 residues. The junction had 6 bases not matched to a gene; V was cut back by 4 bases and J by 5 bases. CDR1 and CDR2 (germline): LGHDT, YNNKEL (reference sequence). The DNA of the CDR3 is TGTGCCAGCAGCCTACAGGGGGGGAAGACTGAAGCTTTCTTT. Protein sequence: CASSLQGGKTEAFF. The whole variable domain, filled in from reference TRBV3-1 and TRBJ1-1, reads DTAVSQTPKYLVTQMGNDKSIKCEQNLGHDTMYWYKQDSKKFLKIMFSYNNKELIINETVPNRFSPKSPDKAHLNLHINSLELGDSAVYFCASSLQGGKTEAFFGQGTRLTVV.

At least ten counts were recorded for this clonotype. The gene calls are TRBV20-1 and TRBJ2-1; D is perhaps TRBD2 (5 bases). Germline values: CDR1 DFQATT, CDR2 SNEGSKA (reference sequence). V dropped 0 bases and J dropped 4 bases, with 16 bases sitting between them. The length of the CDR3 is 16 residues. Here the CDR3 reads CSARDSSATKYNEQFF. In DNA form, the CDR3 reads TGCAGTGCTAGAGATTCCTCTGCGACTAAATACAATGAGCAGTTCTTC.

V gene TRBV5-1 combines with J gene TRBJ1-6; 7 bases are shared with TRBD1. Germline V CDR1 and CDR2: SGHRS, YFSETQ. Trimming at V came to 4 bases and at J to 7 bases, leaving 14 bases not matched to a gene. This CDR3 comprises 17 residues. The CDR3 is CASSPDRTGGINSPLHF. DNA of the CDR3: TGCGCCAGCAGCCCGGACCGGACAGGTGGGATAAATTCACCCCTCCACTTT. Variable domain in full (rest from reference TRBV5-1 and TRBJ1-6): KAGVTQTPRYLIKTRGQQVTLSCSPISGHRSVSWYQQTPGQGLQFLFEYFSETQRNKGNFPGRFSGRQFSNSRSEMNVSTLELGDSALYLCASSPDRTGGINSPLHFGNGTRLTVT.

This clonotype appeared many times. The chain links TRBV20-1 to TRBJ1-2, with D tentatively TRBD1 (6 bases). Germline values: CDR1 DFQATT, CDR2 SNEGSKA (reference sequence). CDR3 length: 12 amino acids. CDR3 protein: CSAVGGGYGYTF. CDR3 DNA sequence: TGCAGCGCCGTAGGGGGGGGCTATGGCTACACCTTC.

The sample holds many counts of this clonotype. The gene calls are TRBV12-3 or TRBV12-4 and TRBJ1-1; no clear D. The CDR3 covers 11 residues. V lost 5 bases, J lost 7 bases, and 8 bases lay in between. Here the CDR3 reads CASSPSHEAFF. CDR3 nucleotide sequence: TGTGCCAGCAGTCCCAGTCATGAAGCTTTCTTT.

There are many counts of this clonotype. The V call is TRBV6-1, the J call TRBJ1-2; D is ambiguous. The CDR3 has 12 amino acids. Germline CDR1 is MNHNS and CDR2 is SASEGT. CDR3 bases: TGTGTAACGGGTACTTCAAACTATGGCTACACCTTC. This encodes CVTGTSNYGYTF.

The chain carries TRBV6-5 and TRBJ2-7; 14 bases align to TRBD2. The V and J ends lost 2 bases and 1 base, in that order; junction bases with no gene match: 4. The CDR3 is 17 residues long. Germline V lookup: CDR1 MNHEY, CDR2 SVGAGI. In DNA form, the CDR3 reads TGTGCCAGCAGTTACCGGGGGACTAGCGGGGGATCCTACGAGCAGTACTTC. Translating gives CASSYRGTSGGSYEQYF.

This clonotype has a count of ten or more. The V call is TRBV2, the J call TRBJ1-6; the D gene is possibly TRBD1 (5 bases). This CDR3 spans 16 amino acids. Germline V gene data show CDR1 as SNHLY and CDR2 as FYNNEI. Trimming removed 4 bases at V and 9 bases at J, with 19 bases between. This CDR3 is CASSAGGSGGGSPLHF. In DNA form, the CDR3 reads TGTGCCAGCAGTGCTGGGGGAAGCGGGGGTGGTTCACCCCTCCACTTT.

This clonotype was counted many times. This sequence joins TRBV20-1 and TRBJ2-3; TRBD2 aligns across 10 bases. V lost 6 bases to trimming and J lost 1 base; unmatched junction nucleotides: 7. The germline V gene has CDR1 DFQATT and CDR2 SNEGSKA (reference sequence). The CDR3 consists of 15 residues. CDR3 sequence reads: CSASPLAGRTDTQYF. The DNA of the CDR3 is TGCAGTGCATCTCCACTAGCGGGGCGCACAGATACGCAGTATTTT.

This clonotype has a count of ten or more. The V gene is TRBV11-2, the J gene TRBJ2-7, with 12 bases fitting TRBD2. Germline assignment: CDR1 SGHAT and CDR2 FQNNGV. V lost 5 bases to trimming and J lost 2 bases; unmatched junction nucleotides: 4. CDR3 length: 15 amino acids. The CDR3 DNA reads TGTGCCAGCAGCCAGACTAGCGGGGGCACCTACGAGCAGTACTTC. Protein product: CASSQTSGGTYEQYF.

There are a few counts of this clonotype. The chain uses TRBV6-1 and TRBJ1-1; no clear D. Germline V lookup: CDR1 MNHNS, CDR2 SASEGT. V was pared by 7 bases and J by 4 bases, with 19 bases between. The CDR3 contains 15 residues. CDR3 sequence (DNA): TGTGCCAGCAATACCCCGGGTCGGATGACCACTGAAGCTTTCTTT. The encoded protein is CASNTPGRMTTEAFF.

This chain joins TRBV29-1 and TRBJ2-5, with 14 nucleotides matching TRBD2. The trim removed 6 bases at V and 2 bases at J, leaving 17 bases unmatched. Germline V CDR1 and CDR2: SQVTM, ANQGSEA. The CDR3 covers 19 residues. CDR3 in amino acids: CSVSYPGTSGRPLQETQYF. CDR3 in DNA: TGCAGCGTCTCCTACCCCGGGACTAGCGGGAGACCGCTTCAAGAGACCCAGTACTTC. Full variable domain (rest looked up from reference TRBV29-1 and TRBJ2-5): SAVISQKPSRDICQRGTSLTIQCQVDSQVTMMFWYRQQPGQSLTLIATANQGSEATYESGFVIDKFPISRPNLTFSTLTVSNMSPEDSSIYLCSVSYPGTSGRPLQETQYFGPGTRLLVL.

The chain couples TRBV6-2 or TRBV6-3 to TRBJ2-3; 12 bases fit TRBD2. Trimming took 6 bases from V and 2 from J; bases not matched to a gene: 6. The germline V gene encodes CDR1 MNHEY and CDR2 SVGEGT. The CDR3 is made up of 16 amino acids. This chain's CDR3 is CASSQGLAGNTDTQYF. As DNA, the CDR3 is TGTGCCAGCAGCCAAGGACTAGCGGGGAACACAGATACGCAGTATTTT.

The sample holds many counts of this clonotype. V is TRBV11-3 and J is TRBJ2-2; 9 bases are a match to TRBD2. The CDR3 is 16 amino acids. The trim removed 5 bases at V and 6 bases at J, leaving 10 bases unmatched. Germline V gives CDR1 SGHNT, CDR2 YENEEA. The CDR3 nucleotides read TGTGCCAGCAGCCGGTCGGGCGGGAGGGCCGCCGGGGAGCTGTTTTTT. It translates to CASSRSGGRAAGELFF.

This clonotype was counted ten times or more. This chain uses TRBV5-8 with TRBJ2-3; 13 bases map to TRBD2. Germline V gives CDR1 SGHTS, CDR2 YDEGEE. The CDR3 length is 16 residues. The V and J ends lost 4 bases and 4 bases, in that order; junction bases with no gene match: 6. CDR3 amino acids: CASSLWTSGSADTQYF. The CDR3 DNA sequence: TGTGCCAGCAGCCTCTGGACTAGCGGGAGTGCAGATACGCAGTATTTT.

In its sample, this clonotype was seen many times. This sequence joins TRBV20-1 and TRBJ2-3, with TRBD2 matching 8 bases. Per the germline V gene, CDR1 is DFQATT and CDR2 is SNEGSKA (reference sequence). V lost 1 base and J lost 1; bases outside the gene matches: 4. The CDR3 sequence is 15 residues long. As DNA, the CDR3 is TGCAGTGCTAGAGTGGCGGGGGGCGGCACAGATACGCAGTATTTT. Translation gives CSARVAGGGTDTQYF.

The chain has TRBV7-2 and TRBJ1-5; 9 bases align to TRBD1. V was pared by 5 bases and J by 2 bases, with 4 bases of the junction left unmatched. This CDR3 has 15 amino acids. Per germline, CDR1 SGHTA and CDR2 FQGNSA. This CDR3 reads CASSNRDRGNQPQHF. DNA for the CDR3: TGTGCCAGCAGCAACCGGGACAGGGGCAATCAGCCCCAGCATTTT.

The sample holds many counts of this clonotype. The chain recombines TRBV7-2 with TRBJ2-1; D call uncertain. CDR1 is SGHTA and CDR2 is FQGNSA in the germline V gene. This CDR3 spans 14 amino acids. V was cut by 5 bases and J by 2 bases, with 10 bases left in between. This CDR3 is CASSRSTAYNEQFF. CDR3 coding DNA: TGTGCCAGCAGCCGATCGACTGCCTACAATGAGCAGTTCTTC.

Comment on this clonotype: An end of the junction differs from the germline gene, which may be a read error. The rearrangement joins TRBV28 to TRBJ2-3; D possibly corresponds to TRBD1 (6 bases). The CDR3 has 15 residues. CDR1 is MDHEN and CDR2 is SYDVKM in the germline V gene. The DNA for the CDR3 is TGTGCCAGCAGGCGCCAGGGGACCCTAACAGATACGCAGTTTTTT. Its protein product is CASRRQGTLTDTQFF. Full variable domain (outside the CDR3, taken from reference TRBV28 and TRBJ2-3): DVKVTQSSRYLVKRTGEKVFLECVQDMDHENMFWYRQDPGLGLRLIYFSYDVKMKEKGDIPEGYSVSREKKERFSLILESASTNQTSMYLCASRRQGTLTDTQFFGPGTRLTVL.

This clonotype has a count of ten or more. This sequence joins TRBV7-9 and TRBJ2-5; 11 bases align to TRBD2. V gave up 1 base and J gave up 9 bases; unmatched junction bases: 7. Germline V lookup: CDR1 SEHNR, CDR2 FQNEAQ (reference sequence). The length of the CDR3 is 15 residues. The CDR3 loop is CASSLGLGLAVAQYF. The CDR3 region has the DNA TGTGCCAGCAGCTTAGGACTGGGACTAGCGGTGGCCCAGTACTTC.

This clonotype was recorded at least ten times. The gene calls are TRBV6-5 and TRBJ2-5, with 7 bases that match TRBD2. Germline loops: CDR1 MNHEY, CDR2 SVGAGI. The CDR3 runs to 15 residues. The junction had 7 bases not matched to a gene; V was cut back by 2 bases and J by 4 bases. This chain's CDR3 is CASSYVAGEVETQYF. CDR3 nucleotides: TGTGCCAGCAGTTACGTGGCGGGAGAGGTAGAGACCCAGTACTTC.